This T cell receptor beta chain was profiled in a study of shared clonotypes between healthy human individuals. This clone showed up just once. Its cognate antigen is unknown. Per the original methods: Junction-only sequences produced by ImmunoSEQ had no quality scores, so filtering differed. Profiling relied on immunoSEQ multiplex PCR, and the TCRdb table lists in-frame clones only, not all of them. The V and J calls and clone size were taken over from that table, and D and trimming were inferred from the DNA. The sample contains around 690,000 clones, 90% of which appear only once. Study-wide results and limits: About 5% was the fraction of naive CD4 clonotypes found shared across a handful of donors.

CDR3 size: 16 residues. Per the germline V gene, CDR1 is MNHEY and CDR2 is SMNVEV (reference sequence). Trimming at V came to 2 bases and at J to 8 bases, leaving 10 bases not matched to a gene. J is TRBJ2-1 and V is TRBV27; TRBD1 matches at 9 bases. The material sequenced was memory CD8+ T cells from PBMCs. Subset here: CD45RO+ cells pooled with CCR7-negative TemRA cells. The origin of this receptor is a man aged 18 to 29 in good health. Some clones in this sample may be carry-over from other donors' samples. The CDR3 coding sequence is TGTGCCAGCAGTTTACCCGGGACAGGGCATCTCTATGAGCAGTTCTTC. Protein: CASSLPGTGHLYEQFF.